This T cell receptor (delta chain) was sequenced in a study of gammadelta T cells in human blood. Notes on the study in general: Polyclonal expansion of innate γδ T cells after birth appeared microbially driven.

CDR3 length: 16 amino acids. CDR1 is TVYSNPD and CDR2 is GDNSRS in the germline V gene (reference sequence). V shed 2 bases and J 10 bases; nucleotides not matched to a gene: 17. About this clone: The antigen is undetermined.

TCRdb re-identified clones in the RT-PCR reads via CATT. The sample consists of roughly 1,100 delta-chain clones, approximately 26% of them appearing once. Sequenced material: non-Vgamma9Vdelta2 gamma-delta T cells from infant blood. The sequence was obtained from a human donor. This chain uses TRDV3 with TRDJ2, with TRDD3 identical over 9 bases. The chain's CDR3 is CAFRAELGIRRGQLFF. As DNA, the CDR3 is TGTGCCTTTCGGGCAGAACTGGGGATACGTAGGGGACAACTCTTCTTT.